This note documents a single T cell receptor (beta chain) sequence. The antigen remains undetermined. Germline V gene sequence: CDR1 GTSNPN, CDR2 SVGIG (reference sequence). CDR3 size: 13 residues. With 0 bases removed from V and 8 bases from J, the gap between germline ends came to 13 bases. The data belong to a study of shared clonotypes between healthy human individuals. Study conclusions and caveats: The donor pool, a small one, limited the genetic and exposure-history diversity represented.

The donors, healthy adults who were HIV-negative, had experienced no recent acute infections or vaccinations. Deep was the level at which the assay was run. The authors loaded 200 ng DNA, 27,000 or so T cell genomes, into sorted-subset replicate PCRs. Profiling relied on immunoSEQ multiplex PCR, and the TCRdb table lists in-frame clones only, not all of them. Of about 710,000 clones listed, 60% to 75% are singletons. The chain combines TRBV30 with TRBJ1-2; no reliable D call. This sequence originates from a woman aged 25 to 39 in good health. The sequenced sample was memory CD4+ T cells sorted from blood. Described subset: CD45RA-negative fraction. The chain's CDR3 is CAWSVADQRGYTF. DNA of the CDR3: TGTGCCTGGAGTGTAGCGGACCAGAGAGGCTACACCTTC.